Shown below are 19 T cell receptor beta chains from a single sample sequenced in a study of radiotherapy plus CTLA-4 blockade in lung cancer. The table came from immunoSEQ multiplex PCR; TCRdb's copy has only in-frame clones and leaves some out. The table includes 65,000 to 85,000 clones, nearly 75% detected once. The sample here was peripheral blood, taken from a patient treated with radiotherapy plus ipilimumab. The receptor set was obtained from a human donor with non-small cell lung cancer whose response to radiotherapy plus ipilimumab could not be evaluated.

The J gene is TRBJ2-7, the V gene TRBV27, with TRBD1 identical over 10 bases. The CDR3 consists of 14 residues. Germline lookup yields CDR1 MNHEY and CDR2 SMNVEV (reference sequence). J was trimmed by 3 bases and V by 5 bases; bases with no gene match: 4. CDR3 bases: TGTGCCAGCAGTCTCCGGGACAGGGGCTACGAGCAGTACTTC. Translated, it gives CASSLRDRGYEQYF.

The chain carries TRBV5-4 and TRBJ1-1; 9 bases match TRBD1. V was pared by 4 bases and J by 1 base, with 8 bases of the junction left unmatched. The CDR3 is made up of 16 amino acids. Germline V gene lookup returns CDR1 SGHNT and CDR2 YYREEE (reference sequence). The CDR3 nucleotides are TGTGCCAGCAGCAGAGGGACAGGGAGTAAGAACACTGAAGCTTTCTTT. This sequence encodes CASSRGTGSKNTEAFF.

CDR3 sequence: CASSPRTSGQETQYF. For the CDR3, the DNA is TGTGCCAGCAGCCCACGGACTAGCGGACAAGAGACCCAGTACTTC. This sequence joins TRBV11-3 and TRBJ2-5, with 10 nucleotides matching TRBD2. CDR1 and CDR2 from the germline V gene are SGHNT and YENEEA. V gave up 5 bases and J gave up 2 bases; unmatched junction bases: 5. CDR3 length: 15 amino acids.

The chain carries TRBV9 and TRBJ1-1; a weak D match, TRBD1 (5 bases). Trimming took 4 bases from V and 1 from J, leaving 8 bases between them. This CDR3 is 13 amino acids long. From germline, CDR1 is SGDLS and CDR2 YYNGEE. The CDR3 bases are TGTGCCAGCAGCCCCCAGGGGAACACTGAAGCTTTCTTT. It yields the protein CASSPQGNTEAFF. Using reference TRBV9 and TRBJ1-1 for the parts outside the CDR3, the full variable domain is DSGVTQTPKHLITATGQRVTLRCSPRSGDLSVYWYQQSLDQGLQFLIQYYNGEERAKGNILERFSAQQFPDLHSELNLSSLELGDSALYFCASSPQGNTEAFFGQGTRLTVV.

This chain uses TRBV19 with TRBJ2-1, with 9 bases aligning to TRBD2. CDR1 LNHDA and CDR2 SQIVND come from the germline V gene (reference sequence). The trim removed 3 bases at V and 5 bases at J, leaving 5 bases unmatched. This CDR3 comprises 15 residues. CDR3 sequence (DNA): TGTGCCAGTAGTATCGGGCTAGCGGGGAACAATGAGCAGTTCTTC. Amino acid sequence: CASSIGLAGNNEQFF.

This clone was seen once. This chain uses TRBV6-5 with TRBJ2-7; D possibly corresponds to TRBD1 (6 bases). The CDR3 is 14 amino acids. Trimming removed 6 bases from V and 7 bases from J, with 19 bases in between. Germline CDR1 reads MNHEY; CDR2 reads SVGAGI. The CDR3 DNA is TGTGCCAGCAGCACCGGGACACCCGTCAGGGAGCAGTACTTC. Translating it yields CASSTGTPVREQYF.

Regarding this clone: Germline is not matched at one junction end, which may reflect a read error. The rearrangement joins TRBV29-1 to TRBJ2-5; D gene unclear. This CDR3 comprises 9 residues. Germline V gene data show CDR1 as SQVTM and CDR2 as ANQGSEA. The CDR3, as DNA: TGCAGCGTCGAAGAGACCCAGTACTTC. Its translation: CSVEETQYF. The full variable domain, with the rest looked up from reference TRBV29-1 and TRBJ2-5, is SAVISQKPSRDICQRGTSLTIQCQVDSQVTMMFWYRQQPGQSLTLIATANQGSEATYESGFVIDKFPISRPNLTFSTLTVSNMSPEDSSIYLCSVEETQYFGPGTRLLVL.

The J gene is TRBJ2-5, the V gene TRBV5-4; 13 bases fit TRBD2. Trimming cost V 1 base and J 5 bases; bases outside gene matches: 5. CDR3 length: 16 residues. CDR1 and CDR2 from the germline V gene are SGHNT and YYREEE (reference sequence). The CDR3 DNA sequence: TGTGCCAGCAGCTTGCGACTAGCGGGAGGAGGGGAGACCCAGTACTTC. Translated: CASSLRLAGGGETQYF. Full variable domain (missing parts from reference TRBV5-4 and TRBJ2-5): ETGVTQSPTHLIKTRGQQVTLRCSSQSGHNTVSWYQQALGQGPQFIFQYYREEENGRGNFPPRFSGLQFPNYSSELNVNALELDDSALYLCASSLRLAGGGETQYFGPGTRLLVL.

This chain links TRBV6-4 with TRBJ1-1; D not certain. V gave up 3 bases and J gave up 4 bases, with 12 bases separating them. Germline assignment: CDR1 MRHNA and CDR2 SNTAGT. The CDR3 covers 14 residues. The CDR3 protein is CASSEEGVSTEAFF. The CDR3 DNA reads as TGTGCCAGCAGTGAAGAGGGCGTTAGCACTGAAGCTTTCTTT.

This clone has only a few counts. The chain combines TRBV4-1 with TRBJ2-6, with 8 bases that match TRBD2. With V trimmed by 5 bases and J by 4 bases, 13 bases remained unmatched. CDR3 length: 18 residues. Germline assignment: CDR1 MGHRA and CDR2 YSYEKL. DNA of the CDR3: TGCGCCAGCAGCGATCCGGGACTAGATTCAGCCGGGGCCAACGTCCTGACTTTC. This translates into CASSDPGLDSAGANVLTF.

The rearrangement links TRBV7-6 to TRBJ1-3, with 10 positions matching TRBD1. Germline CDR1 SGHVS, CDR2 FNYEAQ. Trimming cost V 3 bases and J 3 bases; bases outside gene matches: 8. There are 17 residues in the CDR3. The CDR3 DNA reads TGTGCCAGCAGCTTGGGAGGGACAGGGGAACTTGGAAACACCATATATTTT. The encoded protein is CASSLGGTGELGNTIYF. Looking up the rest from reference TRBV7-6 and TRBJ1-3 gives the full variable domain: GAGVSQSPRYKVTKRGQDVALRCDPISGHVSLYWYRQALGQGPEFLTYFNYEAQQDKSGLPNDRFSAERPEGSISTLTIQRTEQRDSAMYRCASSLGGTGELGNTIYFGEGSWLTVV.

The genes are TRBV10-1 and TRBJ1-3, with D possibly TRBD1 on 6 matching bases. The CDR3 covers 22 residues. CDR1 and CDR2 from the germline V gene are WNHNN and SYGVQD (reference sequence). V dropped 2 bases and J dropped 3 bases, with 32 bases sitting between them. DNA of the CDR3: TGCGCCAGCAGTGAGCCAGGGGAAACCGGGACCCAGGACGAAATTAGTGGAAACACCATATATTTT. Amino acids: CASSEPGETGTQDEISGNTIYF.

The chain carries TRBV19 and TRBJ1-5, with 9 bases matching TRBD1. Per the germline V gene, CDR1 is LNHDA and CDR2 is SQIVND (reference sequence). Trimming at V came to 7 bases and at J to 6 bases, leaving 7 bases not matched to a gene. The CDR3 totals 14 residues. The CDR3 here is CASTLTGGGQPQHF. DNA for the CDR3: TGTGCCAGTACCTTAACAGGGGGCGGTCAGCCCCAGCATTTT.

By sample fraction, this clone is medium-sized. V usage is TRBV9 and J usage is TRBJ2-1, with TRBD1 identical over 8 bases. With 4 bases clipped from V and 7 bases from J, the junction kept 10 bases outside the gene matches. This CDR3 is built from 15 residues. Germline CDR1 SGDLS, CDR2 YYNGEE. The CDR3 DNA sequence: TGTGCCAGCAGCATCGGACAGGGCGTATCAAATGAGCAGTTCTTC. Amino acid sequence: CASSIGQGVSNEQFF.

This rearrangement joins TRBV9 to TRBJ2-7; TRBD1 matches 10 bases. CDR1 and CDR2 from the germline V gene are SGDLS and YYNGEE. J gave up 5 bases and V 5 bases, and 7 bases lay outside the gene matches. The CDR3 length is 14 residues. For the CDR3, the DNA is TGTGCCAGCAGTCTCGAAGGACAGGGGGACGAGCAGTACTTC. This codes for CASSLEGQGDEQYF. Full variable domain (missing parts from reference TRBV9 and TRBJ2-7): DSGVTQTPKHLITATGQRVTLRCSPRSGDLSVYWYQQSLDQGLQFLIQYYNGEERAKGNILERFSAQQFPDLHSELNLSSLELGDSALYFCASSLEGQGDEQYFGPGTRLTVT.

Here the CDR3 DNA reads TGTGCCAGCAGCTCCAGACAGGGCTCCTACGAGCAGTACTTC. Translating it yields CASSSRQGSYEQYF. The J gene is TRBJ2-7, the V gene TRBV9; 7 nucleotides agree with TRBD1. Germline trimming cut 4 bases from V and 0 bases from J; bases unmatched to any gene: 4. CDR1 SGDLS and CDR2 YYNGEE come from the germline V gene. The CDR3 length is 14 residues.

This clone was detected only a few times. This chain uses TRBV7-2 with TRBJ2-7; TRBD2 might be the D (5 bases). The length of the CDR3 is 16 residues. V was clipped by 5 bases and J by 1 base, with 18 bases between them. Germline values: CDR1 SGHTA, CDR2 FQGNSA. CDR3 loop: CASSGSGSLISYEQYF. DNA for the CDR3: TGTGCCAGCAGCGGATCGGGGTCCCTTATTTCCTACGAGCAGTACTTC.

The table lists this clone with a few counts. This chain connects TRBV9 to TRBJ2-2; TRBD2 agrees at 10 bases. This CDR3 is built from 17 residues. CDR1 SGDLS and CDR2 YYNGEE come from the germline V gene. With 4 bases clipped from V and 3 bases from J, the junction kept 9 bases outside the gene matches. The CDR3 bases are TGTGCCAGCAGCACACCCTCCGGACTAGCGGACACCGGGGAGCTGTTTTTT. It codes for CASSTPSGLADTGELFF.

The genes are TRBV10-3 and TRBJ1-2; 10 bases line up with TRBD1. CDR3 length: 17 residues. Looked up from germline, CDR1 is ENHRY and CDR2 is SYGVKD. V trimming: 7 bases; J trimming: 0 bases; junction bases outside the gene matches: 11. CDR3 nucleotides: TGTGCCATCACAGACCGGGACAGGGGAATCACTAACTATGGCTACACCTTC. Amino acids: CAITDRDRGITNYGYTF.